This T cell receptor beta chain stems from a study of cytomegalovirus exposure and HLA in healthy donors. Study-wide background: Clustering assigned around 77% of the approximately 400 genotyped donors to the Caucasian-associated ancestry cluster.

The CDR3 spans 15 residues. CDR1 is MNHNS and CDR2 is SASEGT in the germline V gene. V lost 2 bases and J lost 3, with 11 bases in between. This PCR relied on a set of 60 Vbeta primers and 13 Jbeta primers. Clones were sequenced by immunoSEQ multiplex PCR, and TCRdb holds only the in-frame ones, with some missing. In the table there are fewer than 150,000 clones, 60% to 80% of which are singletons. The sequenced sample was PBMCs. The source is a woman in her 30s in good health and CMV-seropositive. The chain carries TRBV6-1 and TRBJ1-5, with D tentatively TRBD1 (6 bases). CDR3 DNA sequence: TGTGCCAGCAGTGAATCCGGACAGCTCAATCAGCCCCAGCATTTT. It is translated as CASSESGQLNQPQHF.